What follows is one T cell receptor (beta chain) and its context. Its antigen remains unknown. With V trimmed by 6 bases and J by 4 bases, 9 bases remained unmatched. The CDR3 is 17 amino acids. Germline loops: CDR1 MNHEY, CDR2 SMNVEV (reference sequence). It was with 60 Vbeta and 13 Jbeta primers that the PCR ran. The protocol was immunoSEQ multiplex PCR, while the TCRdb copy is restricted to in-frame clones and leaves out a portion. The sample shows tens of thousands of clones, around two fifths of them seen only once. The sample belongs to a study of cytomegalovirus exposure and HLA in healthy donors. Findings and caveats of the study: Some V segments could not be told apart, so they were left out, TRBV6-2 and TRBV6-3 among them. In a later analysis, at a false discovery rate of 0.05, over 15,000 TCR beta sequences were associated with HLA alleles. Researchers reported from a later analysis that most CMV-associated TCR beta chains appeared HLA-restricted.

Sequencing input: PBMCs. This clonotype originated in a woman aged 45-59 years in good health and CMV-seronegative. The rearrangement uses TRBV27 and TRBJ2-2, with 12 bases aligning to TRBD2. CDR3: CASSPETSGRRTGELFF. DNA of the CDR3: TGTGCCAGCAGCCCCGAGACTAGCGGGAGACGCACCGGGGAGCTGTTTTTT.